This section outlines one T cell receptor beta chain sequence together with its context. The target antigen is unknown. This sample stems from a study of OX40 agonist ivuxolimab in advanced cancers. About the study: The study enrolled dose-escalation patients with hepatocellular carcinoma, melanoma, renal cell or head and neck cancer. Study conclusions and caveats: There were, on average, more expanded clones in CD8+ T cells than in CD4+. Which antigen the expanded peripheral T cells recognized is unknown.

V lost 6 bases to trimming and J lost 10 bases; unmatched junction nucleotides: 8. CDR3 length equals 13 residues. The V gene's germline CDR1 is SGHNT and CDR2 YENEEA. Produced via immunoSEQ multiplex PCR; TCRdb's table is partial and in-frame only. This sample has around 100,000 clones, with 91% found just once. This rearrangement joins TRBV11-3 to TRBJ1-5; 8 nucleotides match TRBD1. This TCR was recovered from an adult with an advanced solid tumor such as melanoma, head and neck, liver or kidney cancer. Here the sequenced sample was CD4+ or CD8+ T cells sorted from blood, taken in a trial of the OX40 agonist ivuxolimab. The CDR3 bases are TGTGCCAGCAGGTCAGGGGGCCATAATCCCCAGCATTTT. As protein: CASRSGGHNPQHF.